The 6 T cell receptor beta chains reported below all come from one sample, sequenced in a study of blood T cell repertoires in COVID-19. Method: immunoSEQ multiplex PCR; TCRdb's copy keeps in-frame clones and lacks some. The data contain roughly 230,000 clones, approximately 90% of them singletons. Sequencing was performed on peripheral blood. All receptors derive from a man in his 70s with acute or convalescent COVID-19.

V is TRBV18 and J is TRBJ2-7; 7 nucleotides agree with TRBD2. Unmatched junction bases numbered 9, after V lost 3 bases and J lost 1 base. The CDR3 is 16 amino acids. Germline assignment: CDR1 KGHSH and CDR2 LQKENI. CDR3 DNA: TGTGCCAGCTCACCCATAGTCAGCGGGACTTCCTACGAGCAGTACTTC. Translation gives CASSPIVSGTSYEQYF.

The chain recombines TRBV5-4 with TRBJ2-5; tentatively, D is TRBD1 (6 bases). The CDR3 is 15 residues long. V was trimmed by 0 bases and J by 5 bases, leaving 14 bases between them. Germline CDR1 SGHNT, CDR2 YYREEE (reference sequence). CDR3 sequence (DNA): TGTGCCAGCAGCTTGGTCGTTTCAGGGGTTGAGACCCAGTACTTC. This sequence encodes CASSLVVSGVETQYF.

J is TRBJ2-1 and V is TRBV28; maybe TRBD2 (6 bases). V was trimmed by 8 bases and J by 2 bases, leaving 13 bases between them. Per germline, CDR1 MDHEN and CDR2 SYDVKM. The CDR3 is made up of 14 amino acids. The CDR3 nucleotides read TGTGCCAGCCGGGACTCGGGGGCCTACAATGAGCAGTTCTTC. Amino acids: CASRDSGAYNEQFF.

The chain joins TRBV7-3 to TRBJ2-2, with 14 bases fitting TRBD2. Trimming at V came to 2 bases and at J to 4 bases, leaving 12 bases not matched to a gene. The CDR3 contains 20 residues. Germline values: CDR1 SGHTA, CDR2 FQGTGA. The CDR3 loop is CASSLVRGTSGRWSTGELFF. In DNA, the CDR3 is TGTGCCAGCAGCTTAGTTCGCGGGACTAGCGGGAGATGGAGCACCGGGGAGCTGTTTTTT.

This chain joins TRBV5-1 and TRBJ2-7, with 8 bases lining up with TRBD1. The CDR3 contains 15 residues. The germline gives CDR1 SGHRS, CDR2 YFSETQ. The trim removed 0 bases at V and 5 bases at J, leaving 7 bases unmatched. The CDR3 nucleotides read TGCGCCAGCAGCTTGGGGCAGGGGGCAGCGGACGAGCAGTACTTC. Residues: CASSLGQGAADEQYF.

The V gene is TRBV5-5, the J gene TRBJ2-3, with 7 bases identical to TRBD2. From germline, CDR1 is SGHKS and CDR2 YYEKEE (reference sequence). Trimming cost V 4 bases and J 6 bases; bases outside gene matches: 2. The CDR3 covers 12 residues. The CDR3 region is CASSGEGDTQYF. As DNA, the CDR3 is TGTGCCAGCAGCGGGGAGGGGGATACGCAGTATTTT.